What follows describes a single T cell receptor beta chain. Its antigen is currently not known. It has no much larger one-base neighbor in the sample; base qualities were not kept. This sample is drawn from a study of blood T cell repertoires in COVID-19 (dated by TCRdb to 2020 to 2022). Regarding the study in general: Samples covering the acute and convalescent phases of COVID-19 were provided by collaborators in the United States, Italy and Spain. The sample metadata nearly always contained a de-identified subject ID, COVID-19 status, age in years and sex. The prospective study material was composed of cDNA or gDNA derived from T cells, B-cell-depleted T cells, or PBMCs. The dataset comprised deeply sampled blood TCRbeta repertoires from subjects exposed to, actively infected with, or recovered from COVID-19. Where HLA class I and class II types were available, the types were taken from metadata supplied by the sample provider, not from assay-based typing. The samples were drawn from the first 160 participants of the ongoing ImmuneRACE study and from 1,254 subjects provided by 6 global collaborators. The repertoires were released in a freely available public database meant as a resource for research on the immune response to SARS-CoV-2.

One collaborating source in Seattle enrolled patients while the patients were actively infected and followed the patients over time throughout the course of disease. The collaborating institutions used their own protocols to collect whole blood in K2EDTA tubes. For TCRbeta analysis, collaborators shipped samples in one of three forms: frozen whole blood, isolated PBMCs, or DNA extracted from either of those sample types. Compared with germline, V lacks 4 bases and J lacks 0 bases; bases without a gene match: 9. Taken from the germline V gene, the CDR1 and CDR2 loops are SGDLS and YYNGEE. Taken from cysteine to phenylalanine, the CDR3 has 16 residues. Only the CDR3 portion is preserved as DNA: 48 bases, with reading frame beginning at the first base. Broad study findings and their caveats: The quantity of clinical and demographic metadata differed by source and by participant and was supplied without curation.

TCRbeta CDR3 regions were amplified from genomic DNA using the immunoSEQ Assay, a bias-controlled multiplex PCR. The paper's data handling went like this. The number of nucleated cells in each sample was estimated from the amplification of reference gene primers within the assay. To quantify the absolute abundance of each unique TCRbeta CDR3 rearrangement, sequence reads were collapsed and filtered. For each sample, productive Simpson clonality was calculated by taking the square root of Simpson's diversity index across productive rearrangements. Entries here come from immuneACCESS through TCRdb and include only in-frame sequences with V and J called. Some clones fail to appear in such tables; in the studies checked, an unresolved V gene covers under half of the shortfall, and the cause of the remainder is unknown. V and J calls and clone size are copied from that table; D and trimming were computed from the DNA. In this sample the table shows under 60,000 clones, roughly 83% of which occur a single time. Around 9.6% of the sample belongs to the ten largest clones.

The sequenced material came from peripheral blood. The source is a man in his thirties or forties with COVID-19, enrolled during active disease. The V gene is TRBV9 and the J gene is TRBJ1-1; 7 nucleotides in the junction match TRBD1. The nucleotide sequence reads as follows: TGTGCCAGCAGCCCGCGGACAGGAGCAATGAACACTGAAGCTTTCTTT. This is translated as CASSPRTGAMNTEAFF.